This TCR beta chain was found in a study of identifying expanded T cells in peripheral blood. General study findings and limits: Approximately 2-week clone count variance significantly increased as total template count grew. Technical replicates showed 0.9 to 1.5 changed clones; roughly two weeks roughly 16; four weeks 19.

Data came from immunoSEQ multiplex PCR; TCRdb stores just in-frame clones and leaves some out. Here the sample spans some 95,000 clones, about 86% being singletons. On this clone: The antigen remains undetermined.

Trimming took off 6 bases at V and 0 bases at J, with 9 bases between the two ends. The germline gives CDR1 SGHVS, CDR2 FNYEAQ. The CDR3 totals 13 residues. During the collection period, no donor immune events like infections were recorded. The gene calls are TRBV7-6 and TRBJ2-7, with D perhaps TRBD1 or TRBD2 (5 bases each). Material: blood. The sequence was obtained from a person aged 18-70 years in good health. The CDR3 nucleotides read TGTGCCAGCAGGGGGGACCTCTCCTACGAGCAGTACTTC. Translated, it gives CASRGDLSYEQYF.